This TCR beta chain was identified in a study of blood T cells in healthy people across ages (dated by TCRdb to 2015 to 2017). Study-level background: In model experiments, template switching captured roughly one uniquely barcoded TCR beta cDNA molecule for every two T cells. Age-related changes in TCR beta repertoire diversity were measured in the study by deep sequencing normalized with unique cDNA molecular identifiers. The donors were divided into four age groups: young (average around 15 years), middle-aged (over 35), aged (approximately 62) and long-lived (roughly 88). Donors of different ages were randomly distributed across sequencing lanes to avoid experimental bias. For two donors (one aged 18 to 29 and one aged 80 or older), the study analyzed two additional independent replicas of 1 million unique cDNA reads from the same blood draw.

CDR3 length: 13 amino acids, cysteine to phenylalanine. The kept DNA is CDR3 alone, 39 bases in frame from the first base. The trim is 7 bases for V and 0 bases for J, with a gap of 9 bases between the germline ends. For CDR1 and CDR2, the germline V gene lists ENHRY and SYGVKD. General findings and caveats noted by the study authors: Because donor CMV infection status was unknown, age-related changes in expanded clonotypes were potentially confounded. Since profiling was done on bulk unsorted PBMCs, naive and antigen-experienced compartments could not be conclusively compared. As age increased, observed TCR beta diversity per million T cells dropped in a roughly linear way, and a significant reduction was already evident by age about 40. A strong correlation was found between observed TCR beta diversity and the percentage of naive T cells measured by flow cytometry. Compared with the aged group, the long-lived group had more naive CD4+ T cells, fewer expanded clones and increased TCR diversity, a pattern suggesting age selection. Estimates of total diversity based on one million sequenced T cells were considered lower bounds and underestimates.

The method was 5' RACE. TCRdb records Illumina HiSeq 2500 as the sequencer. A second PCR of about 6 to 11 cycles was run with a J-beta primer mix and a sample-barcoded 5' primer. A unique molecular identifier was introduced onto each TCR beta cDNA molecule by a template-switch 5' adaptor carrying 12 random nucleotides. At least 2.5 million CDR3-containing paired-end reads were obtained from each sample. The Mint cDNA synthesis kit, primed by a TRBC-specific oligonucleotide, was used to synthesize first-strand cDNA from all RNA. After uracil-DNA glycosylase treatment, a first 18-cycle PCR used universal primers M1SS and BC2_uni_R on all cDNA. In the source study's methods: Normalization of each sample was performed by random selection of 1 million high-quality reads, each carrying a distinct molecular identifier. Reads with shared molecular identifiers were discarded instead of being binned into consensus sequences. MiTCR, with a Q25 quality threshold and the strictest error-elimination algorithm, was used for CDR3 identification, clonotype clustering and error correction. A nonparametric unseen species model with Euler transformation was used to estimate a lower bound on total TCR beta diversity. TCRdb reworked the public reads: Q25 trimming with fastp, MiXCR clone assembly, productive beta chains retained. For every CDR3 protein sequence, its rows merge into one entry that carries the most common genes and DNA. TCRdb, not the authors, supplied the V and J calls. The sample table shows around 1.5 million distinct CDR3 sequences, and approximately 42% are seen once. Clones ranked in the top ten supply roughly 7.9% of the sample.

The approximately 41 donors, aged about 6 to 95 years, were systemically healthy Caucasian individuals from Russia. Approximately 10 milliliters of peripheral blood were collected from each donor into EDTA-treated Vacutainer tubes. Ficoll-Paque density-gradient centrifugation was used to isolate PBMCs, with at least 6.5 million obtained per sample. Trizol reagent was used to extract total RNA from the PBMCs, yielding at least 5.5 micrograms per sample. For every donor, flow cytometry on a PBMC aliquot measured the percentage of naive CD45RAhigh/CD27high T cells. This clonotype was detected only a few times. Its antigen is not yet known. The record has no base qualities; no much larger clone is one base away.

Recombination connected TRBV10-3 to TRBJ2-5; there is no confident call for the D gene. The sequenced sample consisted of blood. This receptor was obtained from a woman between 18 and 30 years old in good health. The CDR3 reads CAIKARDQETQYF. The nucleotide sequence reads as follows: TGTGCCATCAAGGCGAGAGACCAAGAGACCCAGTACTTC.